These 18 T cell receptor beta chains came from one sample sequenced in a study of blood T cell repertoires in COVID-19. Sequenced by immunoSEQ multiplex PCR; TCRdb stores in-frame clones only, minus some. The table includes around 140,000 clones, just over 85% detected once. Sequencing input: PBMCs or T cells enriched from blood (not recorded which). The receptors here all came from a man aged 50-59 years who had recovered from COVID-19.

The chain links TRBV30 to TRBJ1-1; D uncertain. Germline CDR1 and CDR2: GTSNPN and SVGIG (reference sequence). The length of the CDR3 is 14 residues. V lost 4 bases, J lost 0 bases, and 12 bases lay in between. The CDR3 reads CAWTEQYLNTEAFF. The CDR3 DNA sequence: TGTGCCTGGACCGAACAATATCTGAACACTGAAGCTTTCTTT.

This chain links TRBV7-9 with TRBJ1-2, with a possible D match to TRBD1 (5 bases). Germline V gene data show CDR1 as SEHNR and CDR2 as FQNEAQ (reference sequence). The V end was cut by 0 bases, the J end by 2 bases, with 13 bases between. The CDR3 length is 16 residues. This CDR3 reads CASSLAQGALNYGYTF. The CDR3 nucleotides read TGTGCCAGCAGCTTAGCGCAAGGGGCTCTGAACTATGGCTACACCTTC.

The chain carries TRBV4-1 and TRBJ2-7; 8 bases line up with TRBD2. Germline CDR1 is MGHRA and CDR2 is YSYEKL. Trimming took 4 bases from V and 5 from J; bases not matched to a gene: 19. The CDR3 has 18 amino acids. The CDR3 region has the DNA TGCGCCAGCAGCCTAAGAGCAGGTGGGAGCGGGAGAGGAAACGAGCAGTACTTC. Amino acids: CASSLRAGGSGRGNEQYF.

The chain recombines TRBV5-1 with TRBJ1-4, with TRBD1 matching over 8 bases. V was pared by 4 bases and J by 0 bases, with 5 bases of the junction left unmatched. The length of the CDR3 is 16 residues. Germline V CDR1 and CDR2: SGHRS, YFSETQ. CDR3 in amino acids: CASSAGTGSTNEKLFF. CDR3 DNA sequence: TGCGCCAGCAGCGCCGGGACAGGTTCAACTAATGAAAAACTGTTTTTT.

This clone occurred once. The same CDR3 arises from other DNA sequences in this sample as well. The chain uses TRBV28 and TRBJ1-3; TRBD1 is a possible D gene (6 bases). CDR3 size: 14 residues. Germline V gene data show CDR1 as MDHEN and CDR2 as SYDVKM. V lost 3 bases and J 4 bases, leaving 10 bases between the germline ends. DNA for the CDR3: TGTGCCAGCAGTTTGGGACACCTAGGAAACACCATATATTTT. Translated, it gives CASSLGHLGNTIYF. Combining the CDR3 with reference TRBV28 and TRBJ1-3 gives the whole variable domain DVKVTQSSRYLVKRTGEKVFLECVQDMDHENMFWYRQDPGLGLRLIYFSYDVKMKEKGDIPEGYSVSREKKERFSLILESASTNQTSMYLCASSLGHLGNTIYFGEGSWLTVV.

The chain is built from TRBV28 and TRBJ2-1; 11 nucleotides match TRBD2. V gave up 2 bases and J gave up 4 bases; unmatched junction bases: 4. The CDR3 has 16 residues. Germline-derived CDR1 and CDR2 are MDHEN and SYDVKM. The CDR3 here is CASSLGGTSGYNEQFF. DNA for the CDR3: TGTGCCAGCAGTTTAGGGGGGACTAGCGGTTACAATGAGCAGTTCTTC.

The J gene is TRBJ1-1, the V gene TRBV6-5, with a weak D call TRBD1 (5 bases). Between the trimmed V and J ends, which lost 2 bases and 10 bases, there was a span of 8 bases. The germline V gene encodes CDR1 MNHEY and CDR2 SVGAGI. The CDR3 runs to 11 residues. The CDR3 region is CASSYQGLAFF. For the CDR3, the DNA is TGTGCCAGCAGTTACCAGGGTCTAGCTTTCTTT.

The chain links TRBV6-5 to TRBJ1-5, with D perhaps TRBD1 (6 bases). This CDR3 has 15 residues. Trimming removed 6 bases from V and 0 bases from J, with 12 bases in between. CDR1 is MNHEY, CDR2 SVGAGI, per germline. Here the CDR3 reads CASRTRQDSNQPQHF. CDR3 nucleotide sequence: TGTGCCAGCAGGACCCGACAGGATAGCAATCAGCCCCAGCATTTT.

The chain is built from TRBV25-1 and TRBJ1-5; D possibly corresponds to TRBD1 (6 bases). The CDR3 is made up of 13 amino acids. Trimming removed 2 bases at V and 6 bases at J, with 8 bases between. Germline V lookup: CDR1 MGHDK, CDR2 SYGVNS. The chain's CDR3 is CASSEGGAQPQHF. The CDR3 DNA reads as TGTGCCAGCAGTGAAGGGGGGGCTCAGCCCCAGCATTTT.

This clone showed up just a few times. The V gene is TRBV5-1, the J gene TRBJ2-1; 13 bases fit TRBD2. Germline values: CDR1 SGHRS, CDR2 YFSETQ. V was pared by 4 bases and J by 8 bases, with 6 bases of the junction left unmatched. The CDR3 contains 15 residues. CDR3: CASSLTSGGAHEQFF. CDR3 nucleotides: TGCGCCAGCAGCCTAACTAGCGGGGGGGCCCATGAGCAGTTCTTC.

The chain has TRBV5-1 and TRBJ1-3; TRBD1 is a possible D gene (6 bases). This CDR3 has 15 amino acids. From germline, CDR1 is SGHRS and CDR2 YFSETQ. Trimming removed 5 bases from V and 1 base from J, with 13 bases in between. CDR3 sequence reads: CASRPQGTSGNTIYF. CDR3 DNA sequence: TGCGCCAGCAGGCCACAGGGTACGTCTGGAAACACCATATATTTT.

V is TRBV7-2 and J is TRBJ2-7, with 12 nucleotides matching TRBD2. The CDR3 extends over 17 amino acids. Trimming removed 5 bases from V and 2 bases from J; junction bases left unmatched: 10. Germline-derived CDR1 and CDR2 are SGHTA and FQGNSA. CDR3 sequence reads: CASSIRLAGVQPYEQYF. The DNA of the CDR3 is TGTGCCAGCAGCATACGACTAGCGGGAGTTCAGCCCTACGAGCAGTACTTC.

V gene TRBV5-6 combines with J gene TRBJ2-7; D not resolved. Germline CDR1 reads SGHDT; CDR2 reads YYEEEE. The CDR3 is 12 residues long. V lost 4 bases to trimming and J lost 2 bases, with 7 bases between them. CDR3 sequence (DNA): TGTGCCAGCAGCCATACTACCTACGAGCAGTACTTC. Encoded protein: CASSHTTYEQYF.

This clone appeared a single time. The chain is built from TRBV19 and TRBJ1-5, with TRBD1 matching over 8 bases. Germline CDR1 and CDR2: LNHDA and SQIVND (reference sequence). CDR3 length: 15 residues. As DNA, the CDR3 is TGTGCTTCCCACATCGCAGGGGGCGGCAATCAGCCCCAGCATTTT. It is translated as CASHIAGGGNQPQHF.

The J gene is TRBJ1-1, the V gene TRBV5-1; maybe TRBD1 (6 bases). The CDR3 runs 15 residues. The ends were cut back, 0 bases at V and 0 bases at J, with 9 bases in the middle. Germline V gives CDR1 SGHRS, CDR2 YFSETQ. CDR3 sequence (DNA): TGCGCCAGCAGCTTGGGAGGGGGAATGAACACTGAAGCTTTCTTT. Translating it yields CASSLGGGMNTEAFF.

The rearrangement links TRBV21-1 to TRBJ1-4; the D call in the table, TRBD1, was not verified against the DNA. TRBV21-1 is labeled a pseudogene. This CDR3 is built from 15 residues. The DNA for the CDR3 is TGTGCCAGCAGCAAGCAGTGTACCCCAAATGAAAAACTGTTTTTT. Its translation: CASSKQCTPNEKLFF.

This chain connects TRBV21-1 to TRBJ2-1; the table's D call TRBD2 went unverified against the DNA. TRBV21-1 is listed as a pseudogene. This CDR3 is built from 19 residues. The CDR3 sequence is CASSKSPASGRLRHNEQFF. The DNA of the CDR3 is TGTGCCAGCAGCAAATCGCCGGCTAGCGGGAGGTTAAGACACAATGAGCAGTTCTTC.

The V and J genes are TRBV5-1 and TRBJ1-1, with D uncertain. This CDR3 is built from 14 residues. CDR1 SGHRS and CDR2 YFSETQ come from the germline V gene. V lost 2 bases to trimming and J lost 7 bases, with 15 bases between them. The CDR3 region is CASSLGSYGNEAFF. The CDR3 DNA reads as TGCGCCAGCAGCTTAGGGTCGTACGGGAATGAAGCTTTCTTT.